This TCR beta chain was recovered during a study of shared clonotypes between healthy human individuals (dated by TCRdb to about 2020). With respect to the entire study: A few men and two women, aged 18 to 49 years, made up the cohort. Per donor, three plates each were used for CD4 naive and CD4 memory, two for CD8 naive, and one for CD8 memory. To estimate repertoire size and how much clonotype sharing occurs between individuals, the study deeply sequenced the blood TCR repertoires of a handful of healthy adults. To increase sequencing depth and limit assay-specific biases, TCR repertoire library preparation and sequencing were carried out by different laboratories using diverse techniques. Each donor's leukapheresis produced roughly between about 0.9 and 9.5 billion PBMCs. Summary of the overall study and its limitations: Naive subsets generally had larger estimated clonotype richness than memory subsets did. Rarefaction of sorted-subset datasets indicated incomplete sequencing despite the large sequencing depth. Compared with non-shared clonotypes, the clonotypes found in all four sorted-subset donors had higher generation probabilities. Sampling was restricted to blood, and TCR repertoires in tissues likely differ from the TCR repertoires found in blood. Because the study included a small number of donors, the genetic and exposure-history diversity represented was limited. When a handful of donors were compared, the shared fraction of clonotypes was about 5.2% for naive CD4, roughly 3.4% for naive CD8, 2% to 2.5% for memory CD4, and around 0.37% for memory CD8. Pairwise subsampling led to the expectation that sequencing depth would affect the degree of clonotype sharing among donors.

For the CD8 naive samples, CD45RO-negative cells were positively selected for CCR7, yielding a CD45RA+CCR7+ population from which TemRA cells were excluded. Donors were healthy HIV-negative adults with no recently reported acute infections or vaccinations. Only Caucasian adults living in Nashville, Tennessee, USA were represented among the donors. Blood was collected by leukapheresis, and PBMCs were isolated by Ficoll-Histopaque density gradient centrifugation and then cryopreserved in liquid nitrogen vapor phase. Analytical flow cytometry was used to check the purity and quantity of each magnetically sorted T cell population. From each sorted fraction, genomic DNA was isolated and quantified by UV absorbance on a Nanodrop 2000c. The CDR3 numbers 19 residues from cysteine through phenylalanine. Only CDR3 DNA is held: 57 bases, read in frame from base 1. The trim is 1 base for V and 1 base for J, with a gap of 19 bases between the germline ends. CDR1 and CDR2 are drawn from the germline V gene (reference sequence): SEHNR, FQNEAQ.

TCR CDR3 regions were amplified from genomic DNA by multiplex PCR using the deep immunoSEQ assay. Genomic DNA extracted from each cell subset was distributed evenly over all wells of several immunoSEQ 96-well plates, and each plate served as one replicate. For sorted subsets, approximately 200 ng of genomic DNA, equivalent to tens of thousands of T cell genomes, went into each replicate PCR. Purified libraries were measured with a Qubit 3.0 fluorometer, size-checked on a Bioanalyzer 2100, and measured again with the KAPA Library Quantification kit. Every immunoSEQ 96-well plate was sequenced on a dedicated single-read 150-cycle Illumina NextSeq 550 flow cell. The authors' analysis ran thus. The immunoSEQ output contained only junctional sequences without quality scores, so filtering could not match that applied to full-length reads. To assign V/J genes and CDR3, sequences were annotated against IMGT germline references using PyIR, a Python wrapper for IgBLAST v1.9. Reads with weak V/J assignments (E-value above 1e-6), missing CDR3, stop codons, out-of-frame junctions, or ambiguous translated residues were removed. A V3J clonotype was defined by an identical inferred V gene, J gene, and CDR3 amino acid sequence. The percentage overlap between two repertoires was calculated by dividing the number of shared unique clonotypes by the size of the smaller repertoire. Repertoire richness was assessed with RTK rarefaction, the Chao1 estimator, and Recon v2.1 estimates of unobserved clonotypes. For all TCRbeta clonotypes obtained by the gDNA method from a few donors, generation probabilities were computed with OLGA. TCRdb stores this immuneACCESS table with in-frame sequences only. Part of the clones is absent; in the studies checked, under half of the shortfall reflects unresolved V genes, and no reason is known for the rest. That table gives V, J and clone size, and the DNA gave D and trimming. This sample has about 2 million clones in its table, and 85% to 95% of those were observed once. Approximately 1% of the sample lies in the top ten.

A note on this clone: The specificity of this receptor is unknown. Per-base qualities were not stored, and no clone one base away is much larger.

The TCR originated in a young man in good health. The sample consisted of naive CD8+ T cells sorted from blood. The cell subset or site label here, explained by the study, means: CD45RA+CCR7+. The sequence is built from TRBV7-9 and TRBJ2-2; tentative D gene TRBD2, with 5 bases matching. The nucleotide sequence reads TGTGCCAGCAGCTTAGTGGTTGCGGGCGGACGTTGGAACACCGGGGAGCTGTTTTTT. This sequence encodes CASSLVVAGGRWNTGELFF.